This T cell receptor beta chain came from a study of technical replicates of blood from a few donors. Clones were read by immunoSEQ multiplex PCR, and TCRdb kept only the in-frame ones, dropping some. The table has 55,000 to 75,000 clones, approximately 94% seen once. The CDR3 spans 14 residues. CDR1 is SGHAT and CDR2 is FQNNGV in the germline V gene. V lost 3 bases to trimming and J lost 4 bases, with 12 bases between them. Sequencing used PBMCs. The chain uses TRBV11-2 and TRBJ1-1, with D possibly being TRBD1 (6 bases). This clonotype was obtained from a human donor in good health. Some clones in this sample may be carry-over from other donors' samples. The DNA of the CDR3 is TGTGCCAGCAGCTTGGAACAGGGTGGCACTGAAGCTTTCTTT. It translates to CASSLEQGGTEAFF. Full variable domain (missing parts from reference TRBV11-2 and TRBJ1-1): EAGVAQSPRYKIIEKRQSVAFWCNPISGHATLYWYQQILGQGPKLLIQFQNNGVVDDSQLPKDRFSAERLKGVDSTLKIQPAKLEDSAVYLCASSLEQGGTEAFFGQGTRLTVV.